The 11 T cell receptor beta chains below were found in one sample sequenced in a study of blood T cell repertoires in COVID-19. This table comes from immunoSEQ multiplex PCR, and its TCRdb copy is limited to in-frame clones, with some not included. The sample includes around 59,000 clones, about 87% of them seen just once. The sequencing input was peripheral blood. These receptors were collected from a man in his sixties with acute or convalescent COVID-19.

The chain carries TRBV19 and TRBJ2-5; 8 positions agree with TRBD2. CDR1 and CDR2 from the germline V gene are LNHDA and SQIVND (reference sequence). The trim removed 3 bases at V and 10 bases at J, leaving 10 bases unmatched. The CDR3 covers 14 residues. CDR3 in amino acids: CASSIGLARGDQYF. The DNA of the CDR3 is TGTGCCAGTAGTATTGGACTAGCTCGAGGGGACCAGTACTTC. The full variable domain, completed using reference TRBV19 and TRBJ2-5, is DGGITQSPKYLFRKEGQNVTLSCEQNLNHDAMYWYRQDPGQGLRLIYYSQIVNDFQKGDIAEGYSVSREKKESFPLTVTSAQKNPTAFYLCASSIGLARGDQYFGPGTRLLVL.

This clone is a singleton in its sample. The chain has TRBV6-5 and TRBJ2-3; 12 nucleotides align to TRBD1. Germline V gene data show CDR1 as MNHEY and CDR2 as SVGAGI. The V segment lost 7 bases and the J segment 4 bases; nucleotides outside the gene matches: 6. This CDR3 is 15 amino acids long. As DNA, the CDR3 is TGTGCCAGCAACAGGGGACAGGGGGCGGCAGATACGCAGTATTTT. This translates into CASNRGQGAADTQYF.

The chain links TRBV28 to TRBJ1-2, with a weak D call TRBD1 (5 bases). The CDR3 totals 12 residues. The germline V gene has CDR1 MDHEN and CDR2 SYDVKM. The V gene lost 8 bases and the J gene lost 2 bases, with 9 bases spanning the gap. Written as DNA, the CDR3 is TGTGCCAGCCGGTCAGGGAACTATGGCTACACCTTC. It yields the protein CASRSGNYGYTF.

This clone was detected a few times. V is TRBV28 and J is TRBJ1-3; 7 bases are shared with TRBD1. Germline loops: CDR1 MDHEN, CDR2 SYDVKM. The CDR3 length is 15 residues. V shed 6 bases, J shed 4 bases, and the junction held 9 bases outside the gene matches. DNA for the CDR3: TGTGCCAGCAGCAAACAGGGGTCCGGAGGAAACACCATATATTTT. As protein: CASSKQGSGGNTIYF.

The V and J genes are TRBV28 and TRBJ2-7, with 8 bases that match TRBD2. The CDR3 contains 15 residues. Germline V CDR1 and CDR2: MDHEN, SYDVKM. V lost 5 bases, J lost 0 bases, and 6 bases stayed unmatched. In DNA form, the CDR3 reads TGTGCCAGCAGTGTAGGGGCGGGGGGCTCCTACGAGCAGTACTTC. Its translation is CASSVGAGGSYEQYF. The full variable domain, its missing parts supplied by reference TRBV28 and TRBJ2-7, is DVKVTQSSRYLVKRTGEKVFLECVQDMDHENMFWYRQDPGLGLRLIYFSYDVKMKEKGDIPEGYSVSREKKERFSLILESASTNQTSMYLCASSVGAGGSYEQYFGPGTRLTVT.

V usage is TRBV7-8 and J usage is TRBJ2-1, with 12 positions matching TRBD2. The CDR3 extends over 17 amino acids. Germline V CDR1 and CDR2: SGHVS, FQNEAQ. J lost 4 bases, V lost 6 bases, and 10 bases had no gene match. CDR3 in DNA: TGTGCCAGCAGTTCCTATCTAGCGGGAGGGGGATACAATGAGCAGTTCTTC. Amino acid sequence: CASSSYLAGGGYNEQFF.

The gene calls are TRBV27 and TRBJ1-1, with 8 bases matching TRBD1. Germline V gives CDR1 MNHEY, CDR2 SMNVEV (reference sequence). The V gene end was trimmed by 6 bases and the J gene end by 7 bases; junction bases not matched to a gene: 7. The CDR3 has 13 amino acids. The chain's CDR3 is CASRRTGNGEAFF. The CDR3, as DNA: TGTGCCAGCAGACGGACAGGGAACGGTGAAGCTTTCTTT.

J is TRBJ2-7 and V is TRBV7-9; 14 positions match TRBD2. This CDR3 is built from 15 residues. CDR1 and CDR2 (germline): SEHNR, FQNEAQ (reference sequence). Trimming at V came to 5 bases and at J to 6 bases, leaving 6 bases not matched to a gene. The CDR3: CASSRTSGRFSEQYF. The CDR3 nucleotides read TGTGCCAGCAGCAGGACTAGCGGGAGGTTCAGCGAGCAGTACTTC.

The chain is built from TRBV7-2 and TRBJ2-1, with D tentatively TRBD2 (5 bases). This CDR3 contains 16 residues. Germline lookup yields CDR1 SGHTA and CDR2 FQGNSA. V was shortened by 5 bases and J by 4 bases, with 18 bases between the two germline ends. This CDR3 reads CASSARTSPFYNEQFF. CDR3 in DNA: TGTGCCAGCAGCGCACGGACTTCCCCCTTTTACAATGAGCAGTTCTTC.

The rearrangement uses TRBV19 and TRBJ2-5; D is possibly TRBD2 (5 bases). CDR1 and CDR2 from the germline V gene are LNHDA and SQIVND (reference sequence). CDR3 length: 14 amino acids. V lost 8 bases and J lost 0, with 13 bases in between. The CDR3 DNA follows: TGTGCCAGTGGCCCCCGGGGAGACCAAGAGACCCAGTACTTC. This encodes CASGPRGDQETQYF.

This chain links TRBV9 with TRBJ1-1; 9 nucleotides align to TRBD1. V was pared by 2 bases and J by 4 bases, with 6 bases of the junction left unmatched. The CDR3 is 15 amino acids. Germline CDR1 SGDLS, CDR2 YYNGEE. The CDR3 DNA follows: TGTGCCAGCAGCGTGAGACAGGGGGGGACCACTGAAGCTTTCTTT. Amino acids: CASSVRQGGTTEAFF.